Shown below are 14 T cell receptor beta chains from a single sample sequenced in a study of T cells in Graves' hyperthyroidism and ophthalmopathy. Amplified regions were TCR beta CDR3 sequences from RNA transcripts. Initially, a first-round RT-PCR of the TCR CDR3 employed the HTBI primer set. TCRdb passed the multiplex PCR reads through MiXCR, listing each CDR3 protein once. This table has under 450,000 distinct CDR3 sequences, approximately 15% appearing once. What was sequenced was blood. Source of these receptors: a man aged 25 to 40 with Graves' hyperthyroidism that later progressed to Graves' ophthalmopathy.

There are many counts of this clonotype. This chain links TRBV28 with TRBJ2-1; 7 nucleotides agree with TRBD2. The length of the CDR3 is 13 residues. V lost 4 bases and J lost 11; bases outside the gene matches: 8. Germline CDR1 is MDHEN and CDR2 is SYDVKM. As DNA, the CDR3 is TGTGCCAGCAGTTCGGGACTATCAATGAAGCAGTTCTTC. Translation gives CASSSGLSMKQFF. Combining the CDR3 with reference TRBV28 and TRBJ2-1 gives the whole variable domain DVKVTQSSRYLVKRTGEKVFLECVQDMDHENMFWYRQDPGLGLRLIYFSYDVKMKEKGDIPEGYSVSREKKERFSLILESASTNQTSMYLCASSSGLSMKQFFGPGTRLTVL.

The rearrangement uses TRBV30 and TRBJ2-7; D is ambiguous. The V gene lost 1 base and the J gene lost 2 bases, with 6 bases spanning the gap. Germline CDR1 and CDR2: GTSNPN and SVGIG (reference sequence). CDR3 length: 12 amino acids. The CDR3 region is CAWSALPYEQYF. The CDR3 region has the DNA TGTGCCTGGAGTGCACTACCCTACGAGCAGTACTTC.

This chain joins TRBV7-9 and TRBJ1-2; 7 bases are shared with TRBD1. The germline V gene has CDR1 SEHNR and CDR2 FQNEAQ (reference sequence). The V and J ends lost 6 bases and 4 bases, in that order; junction bases with no gene match: 17. The CDR3 loop spans 17 amino acids. CDR3 in DNA: TGTGCCAGCAGTAGTGAGGCCGGGACAGAAGCAAGCTATGGCTACACCTTC. Amino acid sequence: CASSSEAGTEASYGYTF.

V gene TRBV20-1 combines with J gene TRBJ1-1, with D unresolved. The CDR3 runs to 9 residues. Germline-derived CDR1 and CDR2 are DFQATT and SNEGSKA (reference sequence). V was shortened by 1 base and J by 11 bases, with 5 bases between the two germline ends. CDR3 sequence reads: CSARVGAFF. The CDR3 region has the DNA TGCAGTGCTAGAGTGGGGGCTTTCTTT.

This clonotype was picked up many times. V and J are TRBV12-3 or TRBV12-4 and TRBJ2-5; 8 nucleotides agree with TRBD1. This CDR3 contains 16 residues. Germline trimming cut 4 bases from V and 2 bases from J; bases unmatched to any gene: 9. The CDR3 DNA sequence: TGTGCCAGCAGTTCGGAGACAGGGGCCCTTCAAGAGACCCAGTACTTC. This sequence encodes CASSSETGALQETQYF.

The V gene is TRBV12-3 or TRBV12-4, the J gene TRBJ1-4; 7 bases are a match to TRBD1. The trim removed 7 bases at V and 6 bases at J, leaving 8 bases unmatched. There are 14 residues in the CDR3. In DNA, the CDR3 is TGTGCCAGCACCGATCAGGGGGTTGATGAAAAACTGTTTTTT. It translates to CASTDQGVDEKLFF.

This clonotype was observed at least ten times. The V and J genes are TRBV12-3 or TRBV12-4 and TRBJ1-1; a possible D gene is TRBD1 (5 bases). This CDR3 spans 15 amino acids. The germline V and J ends were trimmed by 5 bases and 1 base, with 14 bases remaining between them. Written as DNA, the CDR3 is TGTGCCAGCAGTCCACATCAGGGTTCGAACACTGAAGCTTTCTTT. Residues: CASSPHQGSNTEAFF.

About this clonotype itself: No DNA is shown, since the ends of the CDR3 on it are uncertain; the CDR3 is the one TCRdb lists. J is TRBJ2-7 and V is TRBV7-2; the DNA was not used to check the table's D call, TRBD1. CDR1 and CDR2 (germline): SGHTA, FQGNSA. The CDR3 has 19 residues if both end residues are counted. The CDR3 loop reads CASSFYICSALGRRSEQYF.

This clonotype showed up many times. The gene calls are TRBV2 and TRBJ2-7; TRBD1 or TRBD2 may be the D gene (5 bases each). The V and J ends lost 0 bases and 0 bases respectively, with 18 bases between them. Germline V gene data show CDR1 as SNHLY and CDR2 as FYNNEI. CDR3 length: 18 residues. The CDR3 is CASSEARPGTSVSYEQYF. The CDR3 DNA reads as TGTGCCAGCAGTGAAGCGCGACCCGGGACGTCGGTCTCCTACGAGCAGTACTTC.

This clonotype was counted a few times. The rearrangement joins TRBV7-8 to TRBJ2-1; weak D call: TRBD1 (6 bases). The V end was cut by 3 bases, the J end by 2 bases, with 14 bases between. Germline values: CDR1 SGHVS, CDR2 FQNEAQ. This CDR3 region has 16 residues. The CDR3 sequence: CASSFERDTAYNEQFF. The CDR3 DNA reads as TGTGCCAGCAGCTTTGAGAGGGACACCGCCTACAATGAGCAGTTCTTC.

This clonotype was recorded a few times. The CDR3 loop reads CASSIMGVLTEAFF. Written as DNA, the CDR3 is TGTGCCAGTAGTATAATGGGAGTCCTCACTGAAGCTTTCTTT. J is TRBJ1-1 and V is TRBV19, with D hard to call. In germline, CDR1 is LNHDA, CDR2 SQIVND (reference sequence). The CDR3 is made up of 14 amino acids. Trimming removed 2 bases from V and 4 bases from J, with 11 bases in between.

For this clonotype: An end of the junction does not agree with germline; a read error may underlie this. V and J are TRBV7-8 and TRBJ2-5; D unresolved. CDR3 length equals 14 residues. Germline V gene data show CDR1 as SGHVS and CDR2 as FQNEAQ. The CDR3 DNA reads as TGTGCCAGCAGCTTAGCAGTCGTCCGAGAGCCCCCCCACTTC. This translates into CASSLAVVREPPHF.

The chain carries TRBV24-1 and TRBJ2-3; no definite D call. Germline CDR1 reads KGHDR; CDR2 reads SFDVKD. V was shortened by 2 bases and J by 5 bases, with 10 bases between the two germline ends. The CDR3 runs to 14 residues. The CDR3 is CATSDSQFRDTQYF. The CDR3 bases are TGTGCCACCAGTGATTCGCAATTTAGAGATACGCAGTATTTT.

This clonotype was counted at least ten times. The rearrangement links TRBV9 to TRBJ2-7; D might be TRBD1 (6 bases). V was pared by 2 bases and J by 7 bases, with 16 bases between. The CDR3 runs 14 residues. CDR1 is SGDLS, CDR2 YYNGEE, per germline. The CDR3 reads CASSVTGTPGEQYF. CDR3 DNA sequence: TGTGCCAGCAGCGTTACAGGGACCCCGGGAGAGCAGTACTTC.